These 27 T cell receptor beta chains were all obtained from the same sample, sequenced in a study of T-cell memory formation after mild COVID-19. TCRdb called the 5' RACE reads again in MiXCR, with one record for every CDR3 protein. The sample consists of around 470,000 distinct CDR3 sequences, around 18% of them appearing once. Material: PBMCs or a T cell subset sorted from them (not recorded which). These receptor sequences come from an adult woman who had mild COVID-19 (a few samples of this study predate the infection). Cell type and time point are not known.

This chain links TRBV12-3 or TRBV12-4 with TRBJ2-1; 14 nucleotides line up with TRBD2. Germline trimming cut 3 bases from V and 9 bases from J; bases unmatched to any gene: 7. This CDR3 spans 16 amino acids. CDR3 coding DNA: TGTGCCAGCAGTTTGTCGGGACTAGCGGGAGAGGCTGAGCAGTTCTTC. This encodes CASSLSGLAGEAEQFF.

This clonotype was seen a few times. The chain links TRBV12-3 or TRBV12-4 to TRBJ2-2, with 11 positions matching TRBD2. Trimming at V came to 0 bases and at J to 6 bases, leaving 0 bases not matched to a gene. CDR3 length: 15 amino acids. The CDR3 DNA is TGTGCCAGCAGTTTAGCACTAGCGGGAGCCGGGGAGCTGTTTTTT. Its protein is CASSLALAGAGELFF.

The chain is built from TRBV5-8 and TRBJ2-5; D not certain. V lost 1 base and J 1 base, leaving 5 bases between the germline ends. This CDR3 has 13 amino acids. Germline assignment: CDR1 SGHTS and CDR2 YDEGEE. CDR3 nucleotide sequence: TGTGCCAGCAGCTTGTTGTTCCAAGAGACCCAGTACTTC. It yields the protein CASSLLFQETQYF.

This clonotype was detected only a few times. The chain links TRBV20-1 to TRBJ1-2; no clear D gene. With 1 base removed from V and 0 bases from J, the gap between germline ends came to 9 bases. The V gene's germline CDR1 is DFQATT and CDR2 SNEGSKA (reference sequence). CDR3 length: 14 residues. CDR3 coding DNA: TGCAGTGCTAGAGGTCAAGGAGCTAACTATGGCTACACCTTC. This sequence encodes CSARGQGANYGYTF.

CDR3: CASRKGDRDRQPQHF. The CDR3 bases are TGTGCCAGCAGGAAAGGGGACAGGGATAGGCAGCCCCAGCATTTT. V gene TRBV12-3 or TRBV12-4 combines with J gene TRBJ1-5, with 9 nucleotides matching TRBD1. With 6 bases clipped from V and 7 bases from J, the junction kept 10 bases outside the gene matches. The CDR3 has 15 residues.

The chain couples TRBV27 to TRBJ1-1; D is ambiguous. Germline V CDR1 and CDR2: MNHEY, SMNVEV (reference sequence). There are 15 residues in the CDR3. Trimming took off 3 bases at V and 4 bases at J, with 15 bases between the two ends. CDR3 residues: CASSLVGGLITEAFF. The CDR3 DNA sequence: TGTGCCAGCAGTTTGGTTGGTGGTTTAATCACTGAAGCTTTCTTT.

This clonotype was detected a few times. This CDR3 reads CASCLGGRGPGNTIYF. The DNA of the CDR3 is TGTGCCAGCTGTCTTGGGGGCAGGGGACCTGGAAACACCATATATTTT. The genes are TRBV6-5 and TRBJ1-3; TRBD1 is a possible D gene (6 bases). The CDR3 contains 16 residues. The germline gives CDR1 MNHEY, CDR2 SVGAGI. Trimming stripped 8 bases from V and 2 bases from J, with 19 bases between.

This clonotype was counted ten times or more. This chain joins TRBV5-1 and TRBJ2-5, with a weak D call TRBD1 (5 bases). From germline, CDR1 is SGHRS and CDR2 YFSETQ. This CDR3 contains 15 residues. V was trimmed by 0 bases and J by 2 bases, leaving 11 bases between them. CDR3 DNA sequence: TGCGCCAGCAGCTTGGGGTCAGGGCCTCAAGAGACCCAGTACTTC. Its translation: CASSLGSGPQETQYF.

The CDR3, as DNA: TGTGCCAGCAGTTCCCCTCCTCCGGGAGGTCCCACAGATACGCAGTATTTT. Protein sequence: CASSSPPPGGPTDTQYF. This sequence joins TRBV12-3 or TRBV12-4 and TRBJ2-3, with TRBD2 matching 7 bases. The CDR3 loop spans 17 amino acids. The V and J ends lost 4 bases and 2 bases, in that order; junction bases with no gene match: 12.

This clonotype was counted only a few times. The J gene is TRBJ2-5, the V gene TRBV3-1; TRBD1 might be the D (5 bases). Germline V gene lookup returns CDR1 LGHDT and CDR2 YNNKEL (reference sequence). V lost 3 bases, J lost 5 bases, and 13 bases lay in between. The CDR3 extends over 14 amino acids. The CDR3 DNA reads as TGTGCCAGCAGCCAGCAGGTCGCAGGGGAGACCCAGTACTTC. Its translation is CASSQQVAGETQYF.

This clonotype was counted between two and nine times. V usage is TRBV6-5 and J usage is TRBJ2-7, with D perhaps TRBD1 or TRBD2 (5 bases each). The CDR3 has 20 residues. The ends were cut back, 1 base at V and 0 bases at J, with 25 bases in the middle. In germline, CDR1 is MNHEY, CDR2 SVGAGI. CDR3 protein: CASSYWSLGRATPYSYEQYF. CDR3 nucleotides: TGTGCCAGCAGTTACTGGAGTCTGGGACGAGCCACCCCATACTCCTACGAGCAGTACTTC.

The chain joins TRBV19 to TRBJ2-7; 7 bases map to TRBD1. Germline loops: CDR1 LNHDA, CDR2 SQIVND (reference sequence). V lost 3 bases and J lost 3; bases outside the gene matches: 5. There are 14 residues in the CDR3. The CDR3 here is CASSMGQSNYEQYF. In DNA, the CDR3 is TGTGCCAGTAGTATGGGACAGAGCAACTACGAGCAGTACTTC.

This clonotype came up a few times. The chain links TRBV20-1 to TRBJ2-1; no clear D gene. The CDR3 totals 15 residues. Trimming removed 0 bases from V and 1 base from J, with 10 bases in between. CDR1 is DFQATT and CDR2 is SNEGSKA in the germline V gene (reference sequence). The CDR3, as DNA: TGCAGTGCTAGAGATTGGCTAGGATCCTACAATGAGCAGTTCTTC. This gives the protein CSARDWLGSYNEQFF.

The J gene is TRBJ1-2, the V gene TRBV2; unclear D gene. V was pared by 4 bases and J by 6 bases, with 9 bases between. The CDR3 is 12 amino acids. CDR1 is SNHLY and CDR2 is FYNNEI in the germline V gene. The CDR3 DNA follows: TGTGCCAGCAGTGTGCGAGAGCATGGCTACACCTTC. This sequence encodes CASSVREHGYTF.

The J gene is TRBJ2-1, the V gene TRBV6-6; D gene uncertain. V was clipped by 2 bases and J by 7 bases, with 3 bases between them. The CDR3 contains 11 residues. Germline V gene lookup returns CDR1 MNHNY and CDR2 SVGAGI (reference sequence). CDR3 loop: CASSYRNEQFF. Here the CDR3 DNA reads TGTGCCAGCAGTTACAGGAATGAGCAGTTCTTC.

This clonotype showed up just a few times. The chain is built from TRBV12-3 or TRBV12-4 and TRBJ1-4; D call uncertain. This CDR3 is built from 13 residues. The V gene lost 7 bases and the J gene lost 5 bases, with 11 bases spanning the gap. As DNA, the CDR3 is TGTGCCAGCACTGAGACTGAGAATGAAAAACTGTTTTTT. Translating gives CASTETENEKLFF.

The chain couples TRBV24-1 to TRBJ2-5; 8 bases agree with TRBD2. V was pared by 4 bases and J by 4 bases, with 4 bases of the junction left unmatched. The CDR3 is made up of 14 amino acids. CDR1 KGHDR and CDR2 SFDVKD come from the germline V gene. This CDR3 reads CATSESLAGETQYF. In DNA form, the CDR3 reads TGTGCCACCAGTGAGTCTCTAGCGGGAGAGACCCAGTACTTC.

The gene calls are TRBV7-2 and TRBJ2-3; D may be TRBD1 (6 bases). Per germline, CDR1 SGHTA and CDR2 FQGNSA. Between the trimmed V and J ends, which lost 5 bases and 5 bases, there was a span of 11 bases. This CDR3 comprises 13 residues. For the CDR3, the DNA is TGTGCCAGCAGCCGCCCAGGGGTAGATACGCAGTATTTT. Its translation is CASSRPGVDTQYF.

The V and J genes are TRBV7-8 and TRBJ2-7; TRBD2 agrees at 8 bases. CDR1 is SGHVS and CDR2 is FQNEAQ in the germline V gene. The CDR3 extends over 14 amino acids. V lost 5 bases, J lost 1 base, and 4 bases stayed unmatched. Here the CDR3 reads CASSRSGESYEQYF. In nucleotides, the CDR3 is TGTGCCAGCAGCCGTAGCGGGGAGTCCTACGAGCAGTACTTC.

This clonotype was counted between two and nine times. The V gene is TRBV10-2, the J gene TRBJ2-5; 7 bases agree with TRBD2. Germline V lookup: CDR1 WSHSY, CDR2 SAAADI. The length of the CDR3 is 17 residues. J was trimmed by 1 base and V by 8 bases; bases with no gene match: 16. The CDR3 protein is CASVRSWAGVSQETQYF. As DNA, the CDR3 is TGCGCCAGCGTGAGGAGCTGGGCGGGAGTCAGCCAAGAGACCCAGTACTTC.

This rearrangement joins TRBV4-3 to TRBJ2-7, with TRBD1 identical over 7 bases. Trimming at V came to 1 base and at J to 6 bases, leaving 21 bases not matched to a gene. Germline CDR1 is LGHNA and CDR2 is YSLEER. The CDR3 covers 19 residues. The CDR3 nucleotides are TGCGCCAGCAGCCAAGGATTTAGGGCAACAGGGGATTTCATTGGCGAGCAGTACTTC. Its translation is CASSQGFRATGDFIGEQYF.

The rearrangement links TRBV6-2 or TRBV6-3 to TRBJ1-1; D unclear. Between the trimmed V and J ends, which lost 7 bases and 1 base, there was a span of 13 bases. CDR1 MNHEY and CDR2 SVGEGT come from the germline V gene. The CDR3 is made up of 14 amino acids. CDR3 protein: CASILWAGNTEAFF. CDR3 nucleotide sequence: TGTGCCAGCATTCTATGGGCCGGGAACACTGAAGCTTTCTTT.

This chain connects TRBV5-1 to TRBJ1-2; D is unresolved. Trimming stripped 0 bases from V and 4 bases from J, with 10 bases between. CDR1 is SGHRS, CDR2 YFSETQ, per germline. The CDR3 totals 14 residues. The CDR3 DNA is TGCGCCAGCAGCTTGGAAGGGCAGGTCTATGGCTACACCTTC. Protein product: CASSLEGQVYGYTF.

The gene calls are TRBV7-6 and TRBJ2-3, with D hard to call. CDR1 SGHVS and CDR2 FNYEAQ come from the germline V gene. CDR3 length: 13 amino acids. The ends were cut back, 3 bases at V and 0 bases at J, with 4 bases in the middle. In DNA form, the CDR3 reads TGTGCCAGCAGCTTGCCTAGCACAGATACGCAGTATTTT. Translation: CASSLPSTDTQYF.

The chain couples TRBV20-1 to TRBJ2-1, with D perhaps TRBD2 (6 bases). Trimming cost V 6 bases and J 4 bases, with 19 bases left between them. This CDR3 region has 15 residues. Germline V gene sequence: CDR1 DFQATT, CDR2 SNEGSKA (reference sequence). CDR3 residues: CSARRPAGSYNEQFF. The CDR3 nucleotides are TGCAGTGCAAGGCGACCAGCGGGTAGTTACAATGAGCAGTTCTTC.

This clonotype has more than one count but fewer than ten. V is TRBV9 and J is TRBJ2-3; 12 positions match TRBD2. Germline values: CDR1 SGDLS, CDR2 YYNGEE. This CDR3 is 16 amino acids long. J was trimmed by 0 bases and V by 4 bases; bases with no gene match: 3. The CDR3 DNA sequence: TGTGCCAGCAGCATGGGGACTAGCGGGAGCACAGATACGCAGTATTTT. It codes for CASSMGTSGSTDTQYF.

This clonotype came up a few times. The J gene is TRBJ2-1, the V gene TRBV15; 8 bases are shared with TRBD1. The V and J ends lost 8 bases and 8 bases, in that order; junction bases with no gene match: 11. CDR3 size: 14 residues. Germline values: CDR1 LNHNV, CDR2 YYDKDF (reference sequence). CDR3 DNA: TGTGCCACCGCGGCGGGCAGGGGGCTAGATGAGCAGTTCTTC. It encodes CATAAGRGLDEQFF.